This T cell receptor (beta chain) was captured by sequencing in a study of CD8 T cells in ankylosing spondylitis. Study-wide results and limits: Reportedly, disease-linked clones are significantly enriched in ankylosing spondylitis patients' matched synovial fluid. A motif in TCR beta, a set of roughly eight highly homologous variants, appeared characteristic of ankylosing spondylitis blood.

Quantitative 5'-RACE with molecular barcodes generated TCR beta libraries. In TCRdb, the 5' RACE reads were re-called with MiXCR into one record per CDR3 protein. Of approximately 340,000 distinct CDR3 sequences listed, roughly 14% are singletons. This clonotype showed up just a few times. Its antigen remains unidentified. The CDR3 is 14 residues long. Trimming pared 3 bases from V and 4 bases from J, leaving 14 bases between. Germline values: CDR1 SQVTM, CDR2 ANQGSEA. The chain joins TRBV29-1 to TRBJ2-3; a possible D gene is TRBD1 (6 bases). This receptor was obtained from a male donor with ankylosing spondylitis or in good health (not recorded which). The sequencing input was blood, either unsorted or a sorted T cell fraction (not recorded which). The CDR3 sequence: CSVDLGQGPDTQYF. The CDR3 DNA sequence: TGCAGCGTTGACCTGGGGCAGGGGCCAGATACGCAGTATTTT.